Sequencing of this T cell receptor beta chain was carried out in a study of a mutant IDH1 vaccine in newly diagnosed glioma. On the study more broadly: Therapy received beforehand was radiotherapy, temozolomide, or both, with most patients given both. General study points: Among all patients, vaccine-induced immune responses occurred in roughly 95%.

On this clone: Its cognate antigen is unknown.

The germline V gene has CDR1 LNHDA and CDR2 SQIVND (reference sequence). The CDR3 length is 12 residues. Trimming stripped 10 bases from V and 5 bases from J, with 14 bases between. The time point denotes: week 23, last vaccination. Doses comprised 300 ug of mutant IDH1 20-mer peptide each, plus topical imiquimod. The data were produced by immunoSEQ multiplex PCR, yet TCRdb's version contains in-frame clones alone and is incomplete. The sample yields tens of thousands of clones, approximately 84% seen once. Sequenced material: PBMCs, taken from a glioma patient whose treatment included an IDH1 peptide vaccine. This TCR came from a young man with glioma. The chain uses TRBV19 and TRBJ1-2; tentative D call: TRBD1 (5 bases). DNA for the CDR3: TGTGCCACTCAAGACAGTCTATATGGCTACACCTTC. Translating gives CATQDSLYGYTF.